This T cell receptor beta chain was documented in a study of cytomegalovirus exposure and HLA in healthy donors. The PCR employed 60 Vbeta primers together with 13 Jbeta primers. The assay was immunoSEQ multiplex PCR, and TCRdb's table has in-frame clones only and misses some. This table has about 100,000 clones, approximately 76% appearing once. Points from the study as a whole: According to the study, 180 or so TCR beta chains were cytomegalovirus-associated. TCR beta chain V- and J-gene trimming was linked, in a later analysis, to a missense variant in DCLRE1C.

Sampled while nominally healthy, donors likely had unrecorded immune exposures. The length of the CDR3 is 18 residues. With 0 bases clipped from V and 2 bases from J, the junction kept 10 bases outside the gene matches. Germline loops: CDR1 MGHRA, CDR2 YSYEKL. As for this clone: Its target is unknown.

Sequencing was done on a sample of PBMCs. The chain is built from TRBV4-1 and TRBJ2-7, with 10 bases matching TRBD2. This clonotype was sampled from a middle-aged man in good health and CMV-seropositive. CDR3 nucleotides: TGCGCCAGCAGCCAAGAACACCGCGCTAGCGGGGGACCCTACGAGCAGTACTTC. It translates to CASSQEHRASGGPYEQYF.